Below, 13 T cell receptor beta chains from the same sample are listed, as sequenced in a study of blood T cell repertoires in COVID-19. Clones were sequenced by immunoSEQ multiplex PCR, and TCRdb holds only the in-frame ones, with some missing. Among nearly 300,000 clones listed, approximately 84% were seen once. The material sequenced was peripheral blood. The source of these receptors is a human donor with COVID-19, enrolled during active disease. The donor label of this sample is uncertain.

The J gene is TRBJ2-3, the V gene TRBV2; 9 nucleotides align to TRBD2. The CDR3 consists of 15 residues. The germline V gene encodes CDR1 SNHLY and CDR2 FYNNEI. Trimming cost V 5 bases and J 1 base; bases outside gene matches: 4. The CDR3 loop reads CASSPRTSGTDTQYF. Written as DNA, the CDR3 is TGTGCCAGCAGTCCCCGGACTAGCGGCACAGATACGCAGTATTTT. Supplemented by reference TRBV2 and TRBJ2-3, the full variable domain reads EPEVTQTPSHQVTQMGQEVILRCVPISNHLYFYWYRQILGQKVEFLVSFYNNEISEKSEIFDDQFSVERPDGSNFTLKIRSTKLEDSAMYFCASSPRTSGTDTQYFGPGTRLTVL.

This clone has just a few counts. This chain connects TRBV7-6 to TRBJ2-3; 8 bases line up with TRBD2. The CDR3 runs to 17 residues. Per germline, CDR1 SGHVS and CDR2 FNYEAQ. The trim removed 2 bases at V and 5 bases at J, leaving 12 bases unmatched. CDR3 protein: CASSLIGAGGIQDTQYF. CDR3 coding DNA: TGTGCCAGCAGCTTAATAGGGGCGGGAGGTATACAAGATACGCAGTATTTT.

The genes are TRBV19 and TRBJ1-2, with 10 positions matching TRBD1. The CDR3 is 14 amino acids. The germline gives CDR1 LNHDA, CDR2 SQIVND (reference sequence). The V and J ends lost 5 bases and 4 bases, in that order; junction bases with no gene match: 4. In DNA, the CDR3 is TGTGCCAGTAGTCCGGGACAGGGGAGCTATGGCTACACCTTC. It yields the protein CASSPGQGSYGYTF.

This sequence joins TRBV18 and TRBJ1-1, with 7 bases matching TRBD1. The CDR3 consists of 16 residues. The ends lost 4 bases at V and 3 bases at J; junction bases unmatched: 11. The V gene's germline CDR1 is KGHSH and CDR2 LQKENI. CDR3 DNA sequence: TGTGCCAGCTCACTTCGACAGGGTACAACCTACACTGAAGCTTTCTTT. It encodes CASSLRQGTTYTEAFF.

The CDR3 nucleotides are TGTGCCAGCAGCCAGGGGAAGGACTATGGCTACACCTTC. It encodes CASSQGKDYGYTF. The rearrangement uses TRBV12-3 or TRBV12-4 and TRBJ1-2; D possibly corresponds to TRBD1 (6 bases). This CDR3 has 13 amino acids. V gave up 6 bases and J gave up 3 bases, with 11 bases separating them.

The chain employs TRBV20-1 and TRBJ1-5, with D perhaps matching TRBD1 (5 bases). This CDR3 is built from 14 residues. CDR1 and CDR2 (germline): DFQATT, SNEGSKA (reference sequence). Trimming took 3 bases from V and 5 from J, leaving 14 bases between them. The CDR3 DNA sequence: TGCAGTGCTAGTGCCAGGGTTCGTGATCAGCCCCAGCATTTT. Translating it yields CSASARVRDQPQHF.

A word on this clone: This sample also contains other DNA sequences that code for the same CDR3. The chain uses TRBV12-5 and TRBJ2-7; 7 bases align to TRBD1. The V gene end was trimmed by 5 bases and the J gene end by 2 bases; junction bases not matched to a gene: 3. The germline gives CDR1 LGHNT, CDR2 FRNRAP. CDR3 length equals 13 residues. The CDR3, as DNA: TGTGCTAGTGGTCCCGGGACAGCCTACGAGCAGTACTTC. It translates to CASGPGTAYEQYF.

This clone was counted a single time. This rearrangement joins TRBV5-1 to TRBJ1-4, with 7 bases aligning to TRBD1. CDR1 is SGHRS and CDR2 is YFSETQ in the germline V gene. The CDR3 has 16 residues. J gave up 0 bases and V 4 bases, and 6 bases lay outside the gene matches. The CDR3, as DNA: TGCGCCAGCAGCATGGGGGACAGATCAACTAATGAAAAACTGTTTTTT. Encoded protein: CASSMGDRSTNEKLFF.

Points on this clone: The same CDR3 is also encoded by other DNA sequences in this sample. The V gene is TRBV6-1, the J gene TRBJ1-5; no firm D call. CDR1 and CDR2 from the germline V gene are MNHNS and SASEGT. The ends were cut back, 2 bases at V and 0 bases at J, with 11 bases in the middle. The CDR3 loop spans 16 amino acids. The CDR3 DNA follows: TGTGCCAGCAGTGAACTGGCAGGATATAGCAATCAGCCCCAGCATTTT. It specifies CASSELAGYSNQPQHF.

The chain is built from TRBV15 and TRBJ1-1, with D maybe TRBD1 (6 bases). Germline CDR1 reads LNHNV; CDR2 reads YYDKDF (reference sequence). The CDR3 is 13 residues long. V lost 3 bases, J lost 13 bases, and 18 bases lay in between. The CDR3 bases are TGTGCCACCAGCAGGCAGGGCGGTGGCAGGGGTTTCTTT. Its protein is CATSRQGGGRGFF. Full variable domain (outside the CDR3, taken from reference TRBV15 and TRBJ1-1): DAMVIQNPRYQVTQFGKPVTLSCSQTLNHNVMYWYQQKSSQAPKLLFHYYDKDFNNEADTPDNFQSRRPNTSFCFLDIRSPGLGDTAMYLCATSRQGGGRGFFGQGTRLTVV.

This clone was detected only once. The rearrangement links TRBV4-3 to TRBJ1-3; D gene uncertain. The CDR3 has 15 residues. V was shortened by 0 bases and J by 8 bases, with 14 bases between the two germline ends. CDR1 is LGHNA, CDR2 YSLEER, per germline. The CDR3 bases are TGCGCCAGCAGCCAAGAGCGGCGGGGATCGGACACCATATATTTT. It codes for CASSQERRGSDTIYF.

Remarks on this clone: This specimen includes other DNA sequences encoding the same CDR3. The chain carries TRBV9 and TRBJ2-7; TRBD1 matches 9 bases. V gave up 2 bases and J gave up 4 bases; unmatched junction bases: 4. Germline V gene sequence: CDR1 SGDLS, CDR2 YYNGEE. The CDR3 runs 14 residues. CDR3 sequence (DNA): TGTGCCAGCAGCGTGGGACAGGGTAATTACGAGCAGTACTTC. Translating gives CASSVGQGNYEQYF. Full variable domain (rest looked up from reference TRBV9 and TRBJ2-7): DSGVTQTPKHLITATGQRVTLRCSPRSGDLSVYWYQQSLDQGLQFLIQYYNGEERAKGNILERFSAQQFPDLHSELNLSSLELGDSALYFCASSVGQGNYEQYFGPGTRLTVT.

This chain joins TRBV4-1 and TRBJ1-5, with TRBD1 identical over 12 bases. This CDR3 comprises 16 residues. The germline V gene encodes CDR1 MGHRA and CDR2 YSYEKL. V lost 6 bases, J lost 2 bases, and 5 bases stayed unmatched. DNA of the CDR3: TGCGCCAGCAGTCCGGGACAGGGGGCTGGCAATCAGCCCCAGCATTTT. The encoded protein is CASSPGQGAGNQPQHF.